This T cell receptor (beta chain) appears in the sequencing data of a study of T cell repertoires in cytomegalovirus infection. Study-wide context: Public TCR beta signature analysis indicated the presence of both CMV infection and matching HLA type.

The germline V and J ends were trimmed by 1 base and 2 bases, with 14 bases remaining between them. CDR3 length: 16 residues. From germline, CDR1 is SEHNR and CDR2 FQNEAQ (reference sequence). The table lists this clonotype with many counts. The target antigen is unknown. Study-wide results and limits: Cumulative public TCR beta family frequency identified carriers of CMV plus the relevant HLA. The ex vivo response showed dominance by HLA-C-restricted CMV-specific TCR beta clonotypes.

Each CDR3 protein gets one entry after TCRdb re-called the reads with MiXCR. This table has more than 75,000 distinct CDR3 sequences, less than 4.5% appearing once. The sequence was collected from a human donor in good health (CMV status not recorded). Some clones in this sample may be carry-over from other donors' samples. The V gene is TRBV7-9, the J gene TRBJ1-1, with D uncertain. Sequencing was performed on PBMCs. The CDR3 sequence: CASSLDSRQTNTEAFF. CDR3 coding DNA: TGTGCCAGCAGCTTAGACAGCCGGCAAACCAACACTGAAGCTTTCTTT.